These T cell receptor beta chains were read from a single sample in a study of T cell responses to AZD1222 COVID-19 vaccine. Method: immunoSEQ multiplex PCR; TCRdb's copy keeps in-frame clones and lacks some. This table holds about 270,000 clones, 94% found once. The material was peripheral blood, obtained 28 days after the second AZD1222 dose. The source of these receptors is an adult who received the AZD1222 COVID-19 vaccine. CDR3s leave out the opening cysteine and the closing phenylalanine or tryptophan.

v_call: TRBV2; cdr3_length: 12; j_call: TRBJ1-1; cdr3_aa: ASSQIGGNTEAF
v_call: TRBV28; cdr3_length: 12; j_call: TRBJ1-6; cdr3_aa: ASRPSVETSPLH
v_call: TRBV7-2; cdr3_length: 12; j_call: TRBJ1-2; cdr3_aa: ASSSQNGAVGYT
v_call: TRBV2; cdr3_length: 12; j_call: TRBJ2-1; cdr3_aa: ASSSGGGSNEQF
v_call: TRBV21-1; cdr3_length: 15; j_call: TRBJ1-6; cdr3_aa: ASTPDGRSSYNSPLH
v_call: TRBV2; cdr3_length: 12; j_call: TRBJ2-7; cdr3_aa: ASREAGGSYEQY
v_call: TRBV28; cdr3_length: 14; j_call: TRBJ2-1; cdr3_aa: ASTTPTSGTYNEQF
v_call: TRBV2; cdr3_length: 10; j_call: TRBJ1-4; cdr3_aa: ASGDRPEKLF
v_call: TRBV6-5; cdr3_length: 12; j_call: TRBJ2-5; cdr3_aa: ASSNRDRQETQY
v_call: TRBV18; cdr3_length: 13; j_call: TRBJ1-1; cdr3_aa: ASSPRQQGDTEAF
v_call: TRBV4-2; cdr3_length: 15; j_call: TRBJ2-7; cdr3_aa: ASSQAALGQSSYEQY
v_call: TRBV28; cdr3_length: 15; j_call: TRBJ2-3; cdr3_aa: ASTPGQGVRGTDTQY
v_call: TRBV4-2; cdr3_length: 14; j_call: TRBJ1-1; cdr3_aa: ASSQGSGIMNTEAF
v_call: TRBV5-4; cdr3_length: 11; j_call: TRBJ1-5; cdr3_aa: ASSLEGSGPQH
v_call: TRBV4-1; cdr3_length: 15; j_call: TRBJ2-1; cdr3_aa: ASSQDGKRRSHNEQF
v_call: TRBV5-4; cdr3_length: 12; j_call: TRBJ2-1; cdr3_aa: ASSLGSRVPEQF
v_call: TRBV5-1; cdr3_length: 12; j_call: TRBJ1-1; cdr3_aa: ASSLETGNTEAF
v_call: TRBV11-2; cdr3_length: 14; j_call: TRBJ1-1; cdr3_aa: ASSLLSHLVNTEAF
v_call: TRBV20-1; cdr3_length: 12; j_call: TRBJ1-1; cdr3_aa: SASKGDGNTEAF